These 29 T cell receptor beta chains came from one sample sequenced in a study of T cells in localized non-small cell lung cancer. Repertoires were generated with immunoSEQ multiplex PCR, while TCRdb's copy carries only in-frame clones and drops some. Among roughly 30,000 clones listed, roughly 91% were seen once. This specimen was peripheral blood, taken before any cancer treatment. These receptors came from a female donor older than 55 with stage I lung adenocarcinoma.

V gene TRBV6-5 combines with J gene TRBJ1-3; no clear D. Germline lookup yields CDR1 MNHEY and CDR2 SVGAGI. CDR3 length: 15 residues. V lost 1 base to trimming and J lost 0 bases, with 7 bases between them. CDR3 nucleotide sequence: TGTGCCAGCAGTTACTTTGGGCTCTCTGGAAACACCATATATTTT. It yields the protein CASSYFGLSGNTIYF.

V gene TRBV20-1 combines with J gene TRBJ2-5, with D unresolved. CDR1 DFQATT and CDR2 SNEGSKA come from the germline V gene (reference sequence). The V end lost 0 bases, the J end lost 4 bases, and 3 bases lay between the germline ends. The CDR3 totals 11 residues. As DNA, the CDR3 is TGCAGTGCTAGAGATACAGAGACCCAGTACTTC. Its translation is CSARDTETQYF.

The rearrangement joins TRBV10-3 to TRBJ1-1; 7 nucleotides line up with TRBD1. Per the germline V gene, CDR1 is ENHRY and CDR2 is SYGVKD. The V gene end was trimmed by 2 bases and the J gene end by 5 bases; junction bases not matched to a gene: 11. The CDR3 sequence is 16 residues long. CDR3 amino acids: CAISERAGGEQTEAFF. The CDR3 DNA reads TGTGCCATCAGTGAGCGGGCAGGGGGAGAGCAGACTGAAGCTTTCTTT.

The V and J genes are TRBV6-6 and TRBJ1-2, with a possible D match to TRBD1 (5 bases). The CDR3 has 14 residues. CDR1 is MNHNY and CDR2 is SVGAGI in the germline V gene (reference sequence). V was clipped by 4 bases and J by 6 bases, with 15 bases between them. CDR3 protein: CASSFKEGFDGYTF. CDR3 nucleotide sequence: TGTGCCAGCAGTTTCAAGGAGGGGTTCGATGGCTACACCTTC.

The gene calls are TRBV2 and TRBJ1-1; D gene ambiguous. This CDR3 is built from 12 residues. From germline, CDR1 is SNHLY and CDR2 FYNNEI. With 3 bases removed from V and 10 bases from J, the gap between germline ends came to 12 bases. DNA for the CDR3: TGTGCCAGCAGTGAGATGAGTAGGACAGCTTTCTTT. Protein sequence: CASSEMSRTAFF.

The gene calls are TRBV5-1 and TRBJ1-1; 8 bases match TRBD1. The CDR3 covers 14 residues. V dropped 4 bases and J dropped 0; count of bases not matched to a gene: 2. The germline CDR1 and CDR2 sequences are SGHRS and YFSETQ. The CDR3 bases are TGCGCCAGCAGCCCGGGACAGGTGAACACTGAAGCTTTCTTT. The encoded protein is CASSPGQVNTEAFF. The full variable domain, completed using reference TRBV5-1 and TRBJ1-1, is KAGVTQTPRYLIKTRGQQVTLSCSPISGHRSVSWYQQTPGQGLQFLFEYFSETQRNKGNFPGRFSGRQFSNSRSEMNVSTLELGDSALYLCASSPGQVNTEAFFGQGTRLTVV.

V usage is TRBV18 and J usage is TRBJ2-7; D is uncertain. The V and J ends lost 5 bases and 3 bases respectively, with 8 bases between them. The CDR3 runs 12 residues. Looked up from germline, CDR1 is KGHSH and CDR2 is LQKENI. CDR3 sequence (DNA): TGTGCCAGCTCATCCAATGACTACGAGCAGTACTTC. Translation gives CASSSNDYEQYF.

The CDR3 spells CASSALQGTNEKLFF. DNA for the CDR3: TGTGCCAGCAGTGCGCTACAGGGCACTAATGAAAAACTGTTTTTT. This rearrangement joins TRBV25-1 to TRBJ1-4; weak D call: TRBD1 (6 bases). The CDR3 sequence is 15 residues long. Per germline, CDR1 MGHDK and CDR2 SYGVNS. The ends were cut back, 4 bases at V and 2 bases at J, with 11 bases in the middle.

As DNA, the CDR3 is TGTGCCAGCAGCTTGGTATTCGGGGGGGCGGACACCGGGGAGCTGTTTTTT. Translating it yields CASSLVFGGADTGELFF. The chain couples TRBV5-4 to TRBJ2-2; 8 nucleotides line up with TRBD2. This CDR3 is built from 17 residues. Germline loops: CDR1 SGHNT, CDR2 YYREEE (reference sequence). V lost 0 bases and J lost 3; bases outside the gene matches: 7.

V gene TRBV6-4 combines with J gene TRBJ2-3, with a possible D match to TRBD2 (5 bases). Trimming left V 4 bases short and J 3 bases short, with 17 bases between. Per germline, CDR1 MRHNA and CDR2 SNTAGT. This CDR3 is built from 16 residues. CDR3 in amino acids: CASSGTPNPGTDTQYF. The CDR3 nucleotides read TGTGCCAGCAGTGGTACCCCTAACCCGGGAACAGATACGCAGTATTTT.

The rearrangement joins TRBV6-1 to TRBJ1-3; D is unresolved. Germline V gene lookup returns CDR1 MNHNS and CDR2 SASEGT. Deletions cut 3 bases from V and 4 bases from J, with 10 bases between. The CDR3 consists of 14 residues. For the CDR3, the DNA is TGTGCCAGCAGTGACGGCACTAAGGGAAACACCATATATTTT. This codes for CASSDGTKGNTIYF.

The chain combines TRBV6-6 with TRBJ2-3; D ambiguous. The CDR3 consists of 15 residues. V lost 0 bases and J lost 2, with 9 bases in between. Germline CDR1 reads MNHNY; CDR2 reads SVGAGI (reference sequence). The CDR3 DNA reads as TGTGCCAGCAGTTACTCAGGGCTACCCACAGATACGCAGTATTTT. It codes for CASSYSGLPTDTQYF.

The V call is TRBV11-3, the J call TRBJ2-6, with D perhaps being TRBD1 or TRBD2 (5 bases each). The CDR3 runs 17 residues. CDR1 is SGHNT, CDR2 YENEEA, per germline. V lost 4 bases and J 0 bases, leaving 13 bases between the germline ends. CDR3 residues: CASSSGTGRSGANVLTF. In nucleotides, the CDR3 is TGTGCCAGCAGCTCGGGGACGGGGCGCTCTGGGGCCAACGTCCTGACTTTC.

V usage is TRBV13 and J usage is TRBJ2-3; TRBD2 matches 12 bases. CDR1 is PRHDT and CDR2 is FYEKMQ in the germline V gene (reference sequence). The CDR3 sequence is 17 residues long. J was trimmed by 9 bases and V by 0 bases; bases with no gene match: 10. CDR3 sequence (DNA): TGTGCCAGCAGCTTAGGCCGGGCTAGCGGGAGGGTCGACACGCAGTATTTT. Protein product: CASSLGRASGRVDTQYF.

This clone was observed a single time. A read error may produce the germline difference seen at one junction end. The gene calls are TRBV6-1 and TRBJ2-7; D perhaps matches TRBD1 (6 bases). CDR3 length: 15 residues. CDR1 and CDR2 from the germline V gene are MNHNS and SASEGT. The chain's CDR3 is CASSDIQGFSHEQYF. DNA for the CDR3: TGTGCCAGCAGTGATATACAGGGTTTCTCCCACGAGCAGTACTTC.

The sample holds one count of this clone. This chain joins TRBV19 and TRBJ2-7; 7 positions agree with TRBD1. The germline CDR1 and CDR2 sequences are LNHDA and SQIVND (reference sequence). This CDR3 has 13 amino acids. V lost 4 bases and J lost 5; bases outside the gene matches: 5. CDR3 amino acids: CASSRGTVHEQYF. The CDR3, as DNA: TGTGCCAGTAGTAGGGGGACAGTCCACGAGCAGTACTTC.

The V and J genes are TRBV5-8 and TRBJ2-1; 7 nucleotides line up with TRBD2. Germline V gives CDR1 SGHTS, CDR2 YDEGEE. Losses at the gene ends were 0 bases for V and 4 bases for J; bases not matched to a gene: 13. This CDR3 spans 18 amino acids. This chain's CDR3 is CASSLAMMASGAYNEQFF. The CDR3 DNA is TGTGCCAGCAGCTTGGCCATGATGGCTAGCGGAGCATACAATGAGCAGTTCTTC.

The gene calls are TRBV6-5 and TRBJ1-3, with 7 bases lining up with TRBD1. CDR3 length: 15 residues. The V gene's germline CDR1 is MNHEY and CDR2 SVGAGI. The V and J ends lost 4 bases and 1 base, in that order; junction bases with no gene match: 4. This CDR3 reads CASSSTGASGNTIYF. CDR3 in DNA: TGTGCCAGCAGTTCTACAGGGGCTTCTGGAAACACCATATATTTT.

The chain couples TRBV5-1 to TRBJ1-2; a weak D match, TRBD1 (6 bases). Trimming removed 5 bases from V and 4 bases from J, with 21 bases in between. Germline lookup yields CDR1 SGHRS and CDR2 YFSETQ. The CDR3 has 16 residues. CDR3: CASRIDGGAGSYGYTF. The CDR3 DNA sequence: TGCGCCAGCAGGATAGATGGGGGCGCCGGTAGCTATGGCTACACCTTC.

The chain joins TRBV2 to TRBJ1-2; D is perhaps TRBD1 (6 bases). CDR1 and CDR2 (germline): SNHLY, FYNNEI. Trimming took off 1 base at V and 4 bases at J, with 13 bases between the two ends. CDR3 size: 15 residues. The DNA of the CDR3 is TGTGCCAGCAGTGAAGATAGGGACACGCCCTATGGCTACACCTTC. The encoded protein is CASSEDRDTPYGYTF.

The chain's CDR3 is CASSLELAGGGETQYF. The CDR3 nucleotides read TGCGCCAGCAGCCTTGAATTAGCGGGAGGGGGGGAGACCCAGTACTTC. This chain connects TRBV4-3 to TRBJ2-5; 11 nucleotides align to TRBD2. The trim removed 4 bases at V and 5 bases at J, leaving 9 bases unmatched. The CDR3 length is 16 residues. The germline V gene encodes CDR1 LGHNA and CDR2 YSLEER.

CDR3 loop: CAWSVSRETQYF. In nucleotides, the CDR3 is TGTGCCTGGAGTGTTAGTAGGGAGACCCAGTACTTC. The rearrangement links TRBV30 to TRBJ2-5; D not resolved. Germline values: CDR1 GTSNPN, CDR2 SVGIG (reference sequence). This CDR3 comprises 12 residues. The V and J ends lost 0 bases and 5 bases respectively, with 7 bases between them.

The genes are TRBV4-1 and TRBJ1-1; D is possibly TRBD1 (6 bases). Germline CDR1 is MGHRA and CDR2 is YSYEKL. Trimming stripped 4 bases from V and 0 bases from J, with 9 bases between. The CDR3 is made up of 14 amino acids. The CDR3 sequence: CASSRGQLNTEAFF. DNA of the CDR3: TGCGCCAGCAGCCGAGGACAGTTGAACACTGAAGCTTTCTTT.

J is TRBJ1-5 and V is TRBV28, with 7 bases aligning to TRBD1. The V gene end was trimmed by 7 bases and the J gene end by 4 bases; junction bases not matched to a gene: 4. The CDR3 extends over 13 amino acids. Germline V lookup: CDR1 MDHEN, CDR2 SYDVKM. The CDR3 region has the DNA TGTGCCAGCAAACAGGGGAGTAATCAGCCCCAGCATTTT. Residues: CASKQGSNQPQHF.

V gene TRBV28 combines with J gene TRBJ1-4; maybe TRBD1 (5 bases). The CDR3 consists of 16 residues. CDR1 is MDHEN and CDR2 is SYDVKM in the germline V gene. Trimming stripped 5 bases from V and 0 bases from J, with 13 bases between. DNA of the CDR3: TGTGCCAGCAGTCCCTCGGGGCCTGCAACTAATGAAAAACTGTTTTTT. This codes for CASSPSGPATNEKLFF.

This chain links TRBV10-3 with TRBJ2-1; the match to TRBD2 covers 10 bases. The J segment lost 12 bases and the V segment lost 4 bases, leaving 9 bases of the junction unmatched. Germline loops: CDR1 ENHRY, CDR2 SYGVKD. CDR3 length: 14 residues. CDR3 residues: CAISGGGSGGGQFF. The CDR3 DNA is TGTGCCATCAGTGGAGGTGGGAGCGGGGGGGGGCAGTTCTTC.

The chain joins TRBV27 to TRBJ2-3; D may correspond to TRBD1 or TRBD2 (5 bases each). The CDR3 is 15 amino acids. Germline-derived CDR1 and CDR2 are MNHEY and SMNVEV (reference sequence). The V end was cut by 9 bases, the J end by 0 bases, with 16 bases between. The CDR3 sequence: CASRDGGVSTDTQYF. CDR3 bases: TGTGCCAGTCGCGATGGGGGAGTTAGCACAGATACGCAGTATTTT.

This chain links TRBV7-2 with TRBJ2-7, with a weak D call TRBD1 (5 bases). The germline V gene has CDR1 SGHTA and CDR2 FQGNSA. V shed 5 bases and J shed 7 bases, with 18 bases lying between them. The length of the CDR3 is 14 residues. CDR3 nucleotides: TGTGCCAGCAGCGCCGGTGGAACAGGTGAAGAGCAGTACTTC. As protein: CASSAGGTGEEQYF.

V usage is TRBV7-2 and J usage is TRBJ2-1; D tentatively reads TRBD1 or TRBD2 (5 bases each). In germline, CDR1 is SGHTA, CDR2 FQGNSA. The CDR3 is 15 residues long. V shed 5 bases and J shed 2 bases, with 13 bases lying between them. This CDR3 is CASSQRRDPYNEQFF. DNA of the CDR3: TGTGCCAGCAGCCAGAGACGGGACCCCTACAATGAGCAGTTCTTC. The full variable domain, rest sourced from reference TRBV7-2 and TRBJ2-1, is GAGVSQSPSNKVTEKGKDVELRCDPISGHTALYWYRQSLGQGLEFLIYFQGNSAPDKSGLPSDRFSAERTGGSVSTLTIQRTQQEDSAVYLCASSQRRDPYNEQFFGPGTRLTVL.